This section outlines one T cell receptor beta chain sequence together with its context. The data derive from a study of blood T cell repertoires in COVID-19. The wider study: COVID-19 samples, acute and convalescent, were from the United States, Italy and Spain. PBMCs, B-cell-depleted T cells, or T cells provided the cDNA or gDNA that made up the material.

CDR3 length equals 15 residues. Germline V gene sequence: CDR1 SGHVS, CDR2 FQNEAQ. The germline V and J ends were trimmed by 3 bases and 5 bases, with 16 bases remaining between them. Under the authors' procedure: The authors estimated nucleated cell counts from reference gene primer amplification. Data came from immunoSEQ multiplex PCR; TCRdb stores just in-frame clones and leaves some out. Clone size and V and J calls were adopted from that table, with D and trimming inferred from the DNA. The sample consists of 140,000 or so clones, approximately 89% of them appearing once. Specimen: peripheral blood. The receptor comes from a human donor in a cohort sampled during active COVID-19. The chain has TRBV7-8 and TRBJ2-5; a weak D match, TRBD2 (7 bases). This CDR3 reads CASSFWPGGGETQYF. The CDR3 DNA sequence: TGTGCCAGCAGCTTCTGGCCGGGGGGCGGGGAGACCCAGTACTTC.